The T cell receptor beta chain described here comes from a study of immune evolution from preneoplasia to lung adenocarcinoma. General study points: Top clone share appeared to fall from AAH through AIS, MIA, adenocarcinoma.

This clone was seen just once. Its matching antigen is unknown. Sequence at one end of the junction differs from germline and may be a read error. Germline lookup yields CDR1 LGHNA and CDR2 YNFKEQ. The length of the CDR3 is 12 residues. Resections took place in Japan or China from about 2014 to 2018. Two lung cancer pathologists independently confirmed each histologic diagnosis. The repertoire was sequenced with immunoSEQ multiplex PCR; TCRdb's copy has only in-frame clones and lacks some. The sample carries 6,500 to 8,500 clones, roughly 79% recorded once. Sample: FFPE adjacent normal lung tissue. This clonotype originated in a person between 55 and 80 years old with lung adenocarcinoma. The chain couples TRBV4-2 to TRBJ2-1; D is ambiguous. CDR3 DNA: TGTGTCAGCAGCCAAACACACAATGAGCAGTTCTTC. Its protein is CVSSQTHNEQFF.